Listed below are T cell receptor beta chains from one sample, sequenced in a study of CD8+CD57+ T cells in acquired aplastic anemia. MiXCR was run by TCRdb on the reads, yielding one entry per CDR3 protein. The repertoire has fewer than 200,000 distinct CDR3 sequences, about 60% of them found once; the top ten carry roughly 44%. Sequencing was done on a sample of sorted CD4+, CD8+, or CD8+CD57+ T cells (not recorded which) from PBMCs. The receptors originated from a human donor in good health. Each CDR3 is given with its conserved first and last residue. The order of the fields is J gene, V gene, clone size, D gene, CDR3 length, CDR3 protein, CDR3 DNA. The D gene is left open where the match is weak. A row's size may be missing; if present it is once, few, many or a size class.

TRBJ1-2,TRBV20-1,once,TRBD1,16,CSARGLGTGDHYGYTF,TGCAGTGCTAGAGGCCTTGGGACAGGGGATCATTATGGCTACACCTTC
TRBJ1-2,TRBV14,.,.,14,CASSQGYGNSGNTF,TGTGCCAGTAGCCAAGGCTACGGAAACTCTGGAAACACCTTC
TRBJ2-1,TRBV28,few,TRBD2,17,CASRPILAGVDYNEQFF,TGTGCCAGCAGACCCATACTAGCGGGAGTTGACTACAATGAGCAGTTCTTC
TRBJ2-7,TRBV28,.,TRBD1,15,CASSLAGTGGHEQYF,TGTGCCAGCAGTTTAGCGGGGACAGGAGGCCACGAGCAGTACTTC
TRBJ2-1,TRBV24-1,.,TRBD1,16,CATSDATGEVGNEQFF,TGTGCCACCAGTGACGCAACAGGGGAAGTAGGAAATGAGCAGTTCTTC
TRBJ2-1,TRBV9,once,.,11,CASVGENEQFF,TGTGCCAGTGTGGGTGAGAATGAGCAGTTCTTC
TRBJ1-5,TRBV12-3/TRBV12-4,many,.,14,CASTPRLGNQPQHF,TGTGCCAGCACCCCACGATTAGGCAATCAGCCCCAGCATTTT
TRBJ2-7,TRBV10-2,.,TRBD2,15,CASLRTAGGPGEQYF,TGCGCCAGCCTACGGACAGCGGGAGGGCCCGGCGAGCAGTACTTC
TRBJ2-7,TRBV4-3,.,TRBD1,16,CASSQDDGQGVYEQYF,TGCGCCAGCAGCCAAGATGACGGACAGGGGGTCTACGAGCAGTACTTC
TRBJ2-7,TRBV2,.,TRBD1,14,CASSRDRGLYEQYF,TGCGCCAGCAGCAGGGACAGGGGCCTCTACGAGCAGTACTTC
TRBJ2-5,TRBV7-7,many,TRBD1,15,CASSITQGAGETQYF,TGTGCTAGCAGTATCACCCAGGGGGCAGGAGAGACCCAGTACTTC
TRBJ2-2,TRBV20-1,.,.,12,CSAGRGTGELFF,TGCAGTGCAGGAAGGGGGACCGGGGAGCTGTTTTTT
TRBJ2-1,TRBV24-1,.,TRBD1,16,CATSDFPGTGDNEQFF,TGTGCCACCAGTGATTTTCCCGGGACAGGGGACAATGAGCAGTTCTTC
TRBJ1-1,TRBV9,.,.,13,CASSPQMSTEAFF,TGTGCCAGCAGCCCCCAGATGAGCACTGAAGCTTTCTTT
TRBJ2-7,TRBV29-1,many,.,10,CSVTADEQYF,TGCAGCGTGACAGCGGACGAGCAGTACTTC
TRBJ1-2,TRBV7-9,.,TRBD1,14,CASSLPTGKDGYTF,TGTGCCAGCAGCTTGCCGACAGGGAAAGACGGCTACACCTTC
TRBJ2-7,TRBV2,.,.,13,CASKDAGLYEQYF,TGTGCCAGCAAGGACGCGGGGCTGTACGAGCAGTACTTC
TRBJ2-7,TRBV5-1,many,.,15,CASSLVSGSSYEQYF,TGCGCCAGCAGCTTGGTCTCAGGGTCCTCCTACGAGCAGTACTTC
TRBJ2-5,TRBV9,.,.,16,CASSGGVTGDQETQYF,TGTGCCAGCAGCGGAGGGGTGACAGGAGACCAAGAGACCCAGTACTTC
TRBJ2-1,TRBV2,many,TRBD2,16,CASSDVGLAGYNEQFF,TGTGCCAGCAGTGATGTAGGACTAGCGGGATACAATGAGCAGTTCTTC
TRBJ2-7,TRBV29-1,.,TRBD1,14,CSVEWTGDNYEQYF,TGCAGCGTTGAGTGGACAGGGGATAACTACGAGCAGTACTTC
TRBJ1-1,TRBV5-6,.,.,16,CASSQEEAGENTEAFF,TGTGCCAGCAGCCAAGAGGAGGCAGGGGAAAACACTGAAGCTTTCTTT
TRBJ2-7,TRBV20-1,many,.,13,CSATETDSYEQYF,TGCAGTGCAACGGAGACAGACTCCTACGAGCAGTACTTC
TRBJ2-7,TRBV29-1,.,.,13,CSVEGMGVGEQYF,TGCAGCGTTGAAGGGATGGGGGTGGGTGAGCAGTACTTC
TRBJ1-1,TRBV10-1,few,.,14,CASSESRQGSEAFF,TGCGCCAGCAGTGAGTCGCGGCAGGGGTCTGAAGCTTTCTTT
TRBJ2-7,TRBV19,many,TRBD2,14,CASSAGLAGYEQYF,TGTGCCAGTAGTGCCGGACTAGCGGGATACGAGCAGTACTTC
TRBJ1-2,TRBV2,once,.,13,CASSGTTNYGYTF,TGTGCCAGCAGTGGCACCACTAACTATGGCTACACCTTC
TRBJ2-5,TRBV20-1,many,.,14,CSARELGGQETQYF,TGCAGTGCTAGGGAATTGGGAGGTCAAGAGACCCAGTACTTC
TRBJ1-2,TRBV4-1,.,.,17,CASSQEGGGGQYNGYTF,TGCGCCAGCAGCCAAGAAGGTGGTGGGGGTCAGTATAATGGCTACACCTTC
TRBJ2-7,TRBV2,.,TRBD2,14,CASSATSGNYEQYF,TGTGCCAGCAGTGCGACTAGCGGGAACTACGAGCAGTACTTC
TRBJ2-2,TRBV20-1,.,.,11,CSASRIGELFF,TGCAGTGCCAGTCGGATCGGGGAGCTGTTTTTT
TRBJ1-1,TRBV19,once,.,11,CASQQNTEAFF,TGTGCCAGTCAGCAGAACACTGAAGCTTTCTTT
TRBJ2-7,TRBV5-5,.,TRBD2,15,CASSLTSGRGYEQYF,TGTGCCAGCAGCTTGACTAGCGGGAGGGGCTACGAGCAGTACTTC
TRBJ1-1,TRBV7-9,.,.,14,CASSQDRGVSEAFF,TGCGCCAGCAGCCAAGATAGAGGGGTATCTGAAGCTTTCTTT
TRBJ2-6,TRBV5-6,.,.,15,CASSWGDSGANVLTF,TGTGCCAGCAGCTGGGGGGATTCTGGGGCCAACGTCCTGACTTTC
TRBJ2-3,TRBV9,.,TRBD2,15,CASSPAGGETNTQYF,TGTGCCAGCAGCCCTGCGGGGGGGGAGACGAATACGCAGTATTTT
TRBJ2-5,TRBV5-1,.,TRBD2,16,CASSLEVGLVSETQYF,TGCGCCAGCAGCTTGGAGGTGGGACTAGTCTCAGAGACCCAGTACTTC
TRBJ2-7,TRBV19,.,TRBD1,15,CASTRTGRGNYEQYF,TGTGCCAGTACCCGGACGGGCAGGGGGAACTACGAGCAGTACTTC
TRBJ2-3,TRBV9,.,.,14,CASSPLLRTDTQYF,TGTGCCAGCAGTCCATTGCTCCGCACAGATACGCAGTATTTT
TRBJ2-1,TRBV7-2,.,TRBD1,16,CASSPYADRGLALQFF,TGTGCCAGCAGCCCCTATGCCGACAGGGGGCTAGCTCTGCAGTTCTTC